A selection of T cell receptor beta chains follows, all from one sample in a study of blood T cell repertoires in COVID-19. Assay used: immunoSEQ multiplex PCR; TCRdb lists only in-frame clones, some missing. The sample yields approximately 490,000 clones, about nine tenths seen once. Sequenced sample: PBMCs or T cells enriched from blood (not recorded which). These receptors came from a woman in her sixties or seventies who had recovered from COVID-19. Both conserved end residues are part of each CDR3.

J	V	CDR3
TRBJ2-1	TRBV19	CASISRTGAYNEQFF
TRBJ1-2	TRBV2	CASSRTGGAYYGYTF
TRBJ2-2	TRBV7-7	CASSPRQGWDGELFF
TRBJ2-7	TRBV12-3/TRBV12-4	CASSWGTTYEQYF
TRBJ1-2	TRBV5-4	CASSFGDRDYGYTF
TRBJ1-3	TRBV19	CASISDRAIFGNTIYF
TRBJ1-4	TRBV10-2	CASSEGGTGNDEKLFF
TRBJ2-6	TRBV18	CASSPQGAGANVLTF
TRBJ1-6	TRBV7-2	CASSLTDRWSSYNSPLHF
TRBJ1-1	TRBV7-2	CASSLRYETEAFF